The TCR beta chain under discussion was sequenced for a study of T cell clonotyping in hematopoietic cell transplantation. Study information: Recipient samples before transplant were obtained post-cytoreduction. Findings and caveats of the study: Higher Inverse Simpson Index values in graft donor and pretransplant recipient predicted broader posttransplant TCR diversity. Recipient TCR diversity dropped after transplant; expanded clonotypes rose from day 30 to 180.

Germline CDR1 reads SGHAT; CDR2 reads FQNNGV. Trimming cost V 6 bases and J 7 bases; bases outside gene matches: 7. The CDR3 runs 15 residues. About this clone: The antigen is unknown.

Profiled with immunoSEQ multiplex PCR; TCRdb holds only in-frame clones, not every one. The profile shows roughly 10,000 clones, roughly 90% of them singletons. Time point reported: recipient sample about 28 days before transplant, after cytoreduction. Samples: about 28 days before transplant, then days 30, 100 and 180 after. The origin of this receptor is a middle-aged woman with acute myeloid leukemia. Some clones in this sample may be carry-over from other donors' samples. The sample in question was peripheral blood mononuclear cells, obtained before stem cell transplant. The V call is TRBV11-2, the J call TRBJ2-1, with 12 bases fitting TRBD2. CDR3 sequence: CASRSTSGSWNEQFF. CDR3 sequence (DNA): TGTGCCAGCAGGTCGACTAGCGGGAGTTGGAATGAGCAGTTCTTC.